Given below is one TCR beta chain in context. The sample is drawn from a study of blood T cell repertoires in COVID-19. The assay was immunoSEQ multiplex PCR, and TCRdb's table has in-frame clones only and misses some. The sample lists 250,000 to 300,000 clones; around 86% were seen once. After removal of 0 bases from V and 6 bases from J, the junction contained 3 bases not matched to a gene. This CDR3 comprises 14 residues. Germline V lookup: CDR1 LNHNV, CDR2 YYDKDF (reference sequence). V gene TRBV15 combines with J gene TRBJ2-3, with 7 bases fitting TRBD2. Sequenced sample: PBMCs or T cells enriched from blood (not recorded which). The TCR sequence derives from a man aged 18 to 29 who had recovered from COVID-19. The DNA of the CDR3 is TGTGCCACCAGCAGAGACGCGGGAGAGGATACGCAGTATTTT. Translation gives CATSRDAGEDTQYF.